The clone carrying this T cell receptor beta chain was seen repeatedly, ten times or more. Its antigen is undetermined. TCR beta CDR3 sequences were amplified from RNA transcripts. First-round RT-PCR targeting the TCR CDR3 was performed with the HTBI primer set. TCRdb called the multiplex PCR reads again in MiXCR, with one record for every CDR3 protein. Seen here are over 500,000 distinct CDR3 sequences, approximately 16% observed once, and the top ten hold 25% to 35%. The data derive from a study of T cells in Graves' hyperthyroidism and ophthalmopathy. Background on the study: Sampling of peripheral blood happened at initial diagnosis, prior to any treatment. Overall study results and limits: Separating ophthalmopathy from stable hyperthyroidism was achieved by a 13 V-J model. Ophthalmopathy prediction by the model preceded onset by a median roughly 6 months.

Clinical symptoms, serum thyroxine and TRAb, thyroid ultrasound and orbital computed tomography were used for the diagnoses. Germline loops: CDR1 DFQATT, CDR2 SNEGSKA (reference sequence). The germline V and J ends were trimmed by 6 bases and 2 bases, with 18 bases remaining between them. This CDR3 has 15 amino acids. This TCR derives from a woman aged 25-40 years with Graves' ophthalmopathy. Source material: blood. This chain joins TRBV20-1 and TRBJ2-3; tentatively, D is TRBD2 (6 bases). This chain's CDR3 is CSARTSTLATDTQYF. The CDR3 region has the DNA TGCAGTGCCCGTACTAGCACCCTGGCCACAGATACGCAGTATTTT.